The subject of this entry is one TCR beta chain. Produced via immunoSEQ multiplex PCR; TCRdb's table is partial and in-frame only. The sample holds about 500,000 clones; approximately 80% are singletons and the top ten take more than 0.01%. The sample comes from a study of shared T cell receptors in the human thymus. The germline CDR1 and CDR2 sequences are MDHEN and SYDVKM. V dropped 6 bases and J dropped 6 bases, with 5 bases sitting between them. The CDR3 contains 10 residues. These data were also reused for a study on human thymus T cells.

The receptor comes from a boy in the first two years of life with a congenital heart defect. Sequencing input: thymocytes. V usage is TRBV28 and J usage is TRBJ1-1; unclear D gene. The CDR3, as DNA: TGTGCCAGCAGGGGCGCTGAAGCTTTCTTT. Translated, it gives CASRGAEAFF.